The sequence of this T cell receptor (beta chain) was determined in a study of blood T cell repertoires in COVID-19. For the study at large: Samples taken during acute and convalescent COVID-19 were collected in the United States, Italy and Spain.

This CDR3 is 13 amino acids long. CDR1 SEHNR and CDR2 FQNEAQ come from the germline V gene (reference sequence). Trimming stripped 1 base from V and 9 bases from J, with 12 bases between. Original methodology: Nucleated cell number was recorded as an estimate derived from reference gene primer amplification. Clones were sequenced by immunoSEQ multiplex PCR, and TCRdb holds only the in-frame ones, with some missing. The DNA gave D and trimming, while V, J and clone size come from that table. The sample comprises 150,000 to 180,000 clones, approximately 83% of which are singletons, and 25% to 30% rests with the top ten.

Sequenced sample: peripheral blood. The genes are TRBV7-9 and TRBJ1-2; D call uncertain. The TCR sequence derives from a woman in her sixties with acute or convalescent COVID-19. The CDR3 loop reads CASSLDSAGRYTF. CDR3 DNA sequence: TGTGCCAGCAGCTTAGATTCCGCGGGCCGCTACACCTTC.